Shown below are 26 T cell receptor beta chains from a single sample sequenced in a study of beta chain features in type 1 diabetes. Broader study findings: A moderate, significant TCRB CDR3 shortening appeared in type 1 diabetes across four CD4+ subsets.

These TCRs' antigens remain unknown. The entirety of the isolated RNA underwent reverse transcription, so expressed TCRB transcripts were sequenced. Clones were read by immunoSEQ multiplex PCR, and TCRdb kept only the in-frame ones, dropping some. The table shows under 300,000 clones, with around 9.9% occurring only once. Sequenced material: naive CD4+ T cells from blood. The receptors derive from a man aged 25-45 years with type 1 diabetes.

The CDR3, as DNA: TGTGCCAGCAGCTTGAGCAGGGCAGGTGGCTACACCTTC. This codes for CASSLSRAGGYTF. The chain employs TRBV5-5 and TRBJ1-2, with D maybe TRBD1 (5 bases). The V and J ends lost 1 base and 7 bases respectively, with 11 bases between them. This CDR3 is built from 13 residues. Germline V gives CDR1 SGHKS, CDR2 YYEKEE (reference sequence).

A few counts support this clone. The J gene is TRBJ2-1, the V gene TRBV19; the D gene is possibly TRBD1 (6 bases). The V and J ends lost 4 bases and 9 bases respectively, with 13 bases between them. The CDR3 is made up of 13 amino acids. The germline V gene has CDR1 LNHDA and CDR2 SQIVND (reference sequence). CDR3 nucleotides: TGTGCCAGTAGTACGACTCAGGGGTCTGAGCAGTTCTTC. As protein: CASSTTQGSEQFF. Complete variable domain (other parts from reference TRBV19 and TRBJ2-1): DGGITQSPKYLFRKEGQNVTLSCEQNLNHDAMYWYRQDPGQGLRLIYYSQIVNDFQKGDIAEGYSVSREKKESFPLTVTSAQKNPTAFYLCASSTTQGSEQFFGPGTRLTVL.

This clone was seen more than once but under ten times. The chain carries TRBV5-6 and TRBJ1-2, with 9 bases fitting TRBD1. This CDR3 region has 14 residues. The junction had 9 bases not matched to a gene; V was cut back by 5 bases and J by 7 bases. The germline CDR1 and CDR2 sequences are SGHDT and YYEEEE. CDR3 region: CASSSGQGKRGYTF. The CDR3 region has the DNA TGTGCCAGCAGTTCTGGACAGGGGAAACGTGGCTACACCTTC.

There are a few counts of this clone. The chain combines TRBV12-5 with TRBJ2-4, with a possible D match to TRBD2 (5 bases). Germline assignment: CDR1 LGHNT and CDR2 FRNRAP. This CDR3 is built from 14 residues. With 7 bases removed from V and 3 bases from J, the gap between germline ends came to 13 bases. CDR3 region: CASAPSGSKNIQYF. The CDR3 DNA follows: TGTGCTAGTGCCCCGTCGGGAAGCAAAAACATTCAGTACTTC.

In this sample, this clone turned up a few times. As DNA, the CDR3 is TGTGCCAGCAGTACCCGACAGGGAAGAATCACAGATACGCAGTATTTT. It encodes CASSTRQGRITDTQYF. This chain joins TRBV2 and TRBJ2-3; 7 positions match TRBD1. Germline trimming cut 5 bases from V and 2 bases from J; bases unmatched to any gene: 10. Germline assignment: CDR1 SNHLY and CDR2 FYNNEI. The CDR3 has 16 amino acids.

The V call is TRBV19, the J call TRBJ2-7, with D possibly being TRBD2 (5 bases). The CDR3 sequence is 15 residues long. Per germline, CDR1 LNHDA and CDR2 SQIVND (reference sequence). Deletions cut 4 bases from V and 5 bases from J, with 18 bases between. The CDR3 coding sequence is TGTGCCAGTAGTAGGGAAGGAGGCAGAGGGAACGAGCAGTACTTC. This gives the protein CASSREGGRGNEQYF.

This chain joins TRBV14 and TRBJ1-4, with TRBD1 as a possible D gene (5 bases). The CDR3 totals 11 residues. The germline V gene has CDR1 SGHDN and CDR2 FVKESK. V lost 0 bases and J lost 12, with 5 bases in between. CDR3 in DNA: TGTGCCAGCAGCCAAGAAGGGGAACTGTTTTTT. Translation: CASSQEGELFF.

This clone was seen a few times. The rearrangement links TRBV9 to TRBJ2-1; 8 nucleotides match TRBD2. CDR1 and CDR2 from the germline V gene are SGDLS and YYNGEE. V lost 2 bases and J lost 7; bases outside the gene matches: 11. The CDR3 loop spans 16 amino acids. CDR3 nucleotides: TGTGCCAGCAGCGTTTTAGGGTCGGGGGGGCGGAATGAGCAGTTCTTC. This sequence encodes CASSVLGSGGRNEQFF.

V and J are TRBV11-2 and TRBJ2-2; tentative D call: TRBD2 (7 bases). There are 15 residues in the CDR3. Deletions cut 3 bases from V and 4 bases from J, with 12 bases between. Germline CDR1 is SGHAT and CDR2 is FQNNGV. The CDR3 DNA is TGTGCCAGCAGCTTGCAGGGGAGGGTCACCGGGGAGCTGTTTTTT. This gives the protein CASSLQGRVTGELFF.

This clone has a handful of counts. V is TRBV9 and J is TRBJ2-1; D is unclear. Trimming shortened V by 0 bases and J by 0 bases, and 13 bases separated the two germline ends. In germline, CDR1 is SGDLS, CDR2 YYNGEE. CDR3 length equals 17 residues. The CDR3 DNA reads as TGTGCCAGCAGCGTAGGTTTGCGGCGGAGCTCCTACAATGAGCAGTTCTTC. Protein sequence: CASSVGLRRSSYNEQFF.

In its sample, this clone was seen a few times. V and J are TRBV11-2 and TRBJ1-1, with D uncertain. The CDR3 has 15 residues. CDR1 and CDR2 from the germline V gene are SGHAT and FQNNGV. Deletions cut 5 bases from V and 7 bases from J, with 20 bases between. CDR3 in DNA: TGTGCCAGCAGCCTAAACCCCCTAAAAAACCTTGAAGCTTTCTTT. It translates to CASSLNPLKNLEAFF.

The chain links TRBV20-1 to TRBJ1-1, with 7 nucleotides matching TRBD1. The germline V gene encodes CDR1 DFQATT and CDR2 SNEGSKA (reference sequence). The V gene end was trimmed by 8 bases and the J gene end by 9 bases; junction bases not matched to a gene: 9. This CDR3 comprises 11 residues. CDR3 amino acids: CSCNRDRKAFF. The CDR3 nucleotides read TGCAGTTGTAACCGGGACAGAAAAGCTTTCTTT.

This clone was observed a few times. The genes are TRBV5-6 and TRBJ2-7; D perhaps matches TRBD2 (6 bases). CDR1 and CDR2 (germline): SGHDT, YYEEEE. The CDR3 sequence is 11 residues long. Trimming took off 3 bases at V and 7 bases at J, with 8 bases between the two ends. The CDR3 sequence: CASSWAGEQYF. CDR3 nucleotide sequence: TGTGCCAGCAGCTGGGCGGGGGAGCAGTACTTC.

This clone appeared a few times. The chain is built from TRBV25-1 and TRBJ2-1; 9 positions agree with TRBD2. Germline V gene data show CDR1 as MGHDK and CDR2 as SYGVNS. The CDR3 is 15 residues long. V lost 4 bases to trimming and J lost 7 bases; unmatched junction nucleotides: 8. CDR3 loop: CASSVLRGGLNEQFF. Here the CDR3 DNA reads TGTGCCAGCAGTGTACTGCGGGGGGGTTTAAATGAGCAGTTCTTC.

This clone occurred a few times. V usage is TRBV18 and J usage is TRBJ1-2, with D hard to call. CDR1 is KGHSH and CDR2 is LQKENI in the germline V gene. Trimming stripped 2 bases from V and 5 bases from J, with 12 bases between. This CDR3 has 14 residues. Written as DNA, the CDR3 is TGTGCCAGCTCACCAGACCACAGTAATTATGGCTACACCTTC. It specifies CASSPDHSNYGYTF.

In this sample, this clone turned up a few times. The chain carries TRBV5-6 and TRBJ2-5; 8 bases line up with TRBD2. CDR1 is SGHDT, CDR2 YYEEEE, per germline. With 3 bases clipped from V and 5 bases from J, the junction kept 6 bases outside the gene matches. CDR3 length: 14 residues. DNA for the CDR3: TGTGCCAGCAGCTCCCCGGGACTAGTTGAGACCCAGTACTTC. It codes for CASSSPGLVETQYF.

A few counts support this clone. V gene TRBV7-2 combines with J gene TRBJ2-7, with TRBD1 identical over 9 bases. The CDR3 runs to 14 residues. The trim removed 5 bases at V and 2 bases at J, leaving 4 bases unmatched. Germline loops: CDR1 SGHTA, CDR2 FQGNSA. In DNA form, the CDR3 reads TGTGCCAGCAGCCTGTGGACAGGGGCCTACGAGCAGTACTTC. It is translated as CASSLWTGAYEQYF.

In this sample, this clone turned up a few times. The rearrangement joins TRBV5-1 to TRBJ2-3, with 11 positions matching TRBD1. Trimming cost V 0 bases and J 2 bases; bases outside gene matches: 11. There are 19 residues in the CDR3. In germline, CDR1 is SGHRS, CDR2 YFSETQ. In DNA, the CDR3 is TGCGCCAGCAGCTTGGTTCGGACAGGGGGCCGAGGATACACAGATACGCAGTATTTT. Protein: CASSLVRTGGRGYTDTQYF.

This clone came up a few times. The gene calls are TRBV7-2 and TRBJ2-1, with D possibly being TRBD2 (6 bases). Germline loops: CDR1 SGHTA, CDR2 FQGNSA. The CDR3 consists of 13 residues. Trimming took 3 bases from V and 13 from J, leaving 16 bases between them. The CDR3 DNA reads TGTGCCAGCAGCTTCCCACTAGCCCAAGACCAGTTCTTC. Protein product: CASSFPLAQDQFF.

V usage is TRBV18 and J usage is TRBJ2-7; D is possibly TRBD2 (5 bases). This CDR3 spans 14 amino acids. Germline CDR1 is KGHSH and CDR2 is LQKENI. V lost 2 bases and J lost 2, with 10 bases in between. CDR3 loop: CASSPAAGTYEQYF. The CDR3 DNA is TGTGCCAGCTCACCAGCGGCCGGGACCTACGAGCAGTACTTC.

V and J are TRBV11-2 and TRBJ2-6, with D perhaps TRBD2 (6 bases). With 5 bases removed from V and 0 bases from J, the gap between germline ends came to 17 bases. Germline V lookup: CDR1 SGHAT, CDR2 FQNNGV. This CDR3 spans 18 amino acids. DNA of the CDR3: TGTGCCAGCAGCAAAAGCCCGGGACTTACCTCTGGGGCCAACGTCCTGACTTTC. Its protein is CASSKSPGLTSGANVLTF. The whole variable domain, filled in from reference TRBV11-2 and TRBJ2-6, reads EAGVAQSPRYKIIEKRQSVAFWCNPISGHATLYWYQQILGQGPKLLIQFQNNGVVDDSQLPKDRFSAERLKGVDSTLKIQPAKLEDSAVYLCASSKSPGLTSGANVLTFGAGSRLTVL.

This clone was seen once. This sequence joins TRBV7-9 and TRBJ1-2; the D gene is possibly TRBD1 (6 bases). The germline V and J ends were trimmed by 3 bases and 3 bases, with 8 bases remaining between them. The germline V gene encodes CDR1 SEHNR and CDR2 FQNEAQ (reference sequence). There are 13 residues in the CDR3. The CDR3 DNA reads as TGTGCCAGCAGCTTGAAGGGGGACTATGGCTACACCTTC. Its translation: CASSLKGDYGYTF.

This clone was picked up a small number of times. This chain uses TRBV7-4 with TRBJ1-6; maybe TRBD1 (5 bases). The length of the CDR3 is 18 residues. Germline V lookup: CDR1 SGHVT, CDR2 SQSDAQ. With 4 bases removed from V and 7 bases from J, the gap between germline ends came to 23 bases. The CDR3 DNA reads TGTGCCAGCAGCTGCTACCTCAGGGTCCTACAACCCAATTCACCCCTCCACTTT. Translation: CASSCYLRVLQPNSPLHF.

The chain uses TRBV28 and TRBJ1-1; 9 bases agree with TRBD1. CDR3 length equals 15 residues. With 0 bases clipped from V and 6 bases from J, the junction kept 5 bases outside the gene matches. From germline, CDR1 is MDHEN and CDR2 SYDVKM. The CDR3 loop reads CASSLWRTGVAEAFF. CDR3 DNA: TGTGCCAGCAGTTTATGGCGGACAGGGGTTGCTGAAGCTTTCTTT.

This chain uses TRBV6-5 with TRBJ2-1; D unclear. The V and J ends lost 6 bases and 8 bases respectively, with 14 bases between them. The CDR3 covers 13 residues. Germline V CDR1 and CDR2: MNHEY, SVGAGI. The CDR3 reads CASRDLPRDEQFF. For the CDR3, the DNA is TGTGCCAGCAGAGATCTTCCGCGAGATGAGCAGTTCTTC.

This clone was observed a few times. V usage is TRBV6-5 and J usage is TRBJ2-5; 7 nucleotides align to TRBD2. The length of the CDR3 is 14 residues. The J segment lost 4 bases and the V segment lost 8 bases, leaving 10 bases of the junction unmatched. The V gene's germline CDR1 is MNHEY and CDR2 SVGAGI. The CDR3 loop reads CASWSSWGGETQYF. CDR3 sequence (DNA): TGTGCCAGCTGGAGTTCATGGGGGGGAGAGACCCAGTACTTC.